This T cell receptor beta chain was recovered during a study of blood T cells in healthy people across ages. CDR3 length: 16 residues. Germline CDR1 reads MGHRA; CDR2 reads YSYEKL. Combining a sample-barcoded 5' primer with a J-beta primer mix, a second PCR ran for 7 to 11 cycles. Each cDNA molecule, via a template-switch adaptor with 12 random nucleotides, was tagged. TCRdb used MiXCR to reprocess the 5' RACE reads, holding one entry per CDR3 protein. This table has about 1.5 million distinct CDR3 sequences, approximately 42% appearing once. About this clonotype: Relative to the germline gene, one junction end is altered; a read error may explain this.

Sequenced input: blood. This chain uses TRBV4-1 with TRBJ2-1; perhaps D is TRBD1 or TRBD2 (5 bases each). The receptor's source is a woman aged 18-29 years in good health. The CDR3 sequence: CASSPRHGGRYNGQFF. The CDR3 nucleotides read TGCGCCAGCAGTCCAAGGCATGGGGGACGCTACAATGGGCAGTTCTTC.